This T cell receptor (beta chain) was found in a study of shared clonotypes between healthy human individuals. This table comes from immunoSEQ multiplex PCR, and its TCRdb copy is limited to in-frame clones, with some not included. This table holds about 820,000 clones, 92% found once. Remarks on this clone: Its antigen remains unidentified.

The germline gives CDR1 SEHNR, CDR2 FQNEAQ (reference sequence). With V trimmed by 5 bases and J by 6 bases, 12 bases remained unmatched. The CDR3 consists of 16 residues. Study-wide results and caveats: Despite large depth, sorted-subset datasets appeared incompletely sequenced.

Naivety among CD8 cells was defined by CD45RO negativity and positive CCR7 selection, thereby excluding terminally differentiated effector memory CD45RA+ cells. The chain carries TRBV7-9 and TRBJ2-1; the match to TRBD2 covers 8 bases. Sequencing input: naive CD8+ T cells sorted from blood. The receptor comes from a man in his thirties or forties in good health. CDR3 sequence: CASSNPRGGMGNEQFF. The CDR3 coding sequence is TGTGCCAGCAGCAATCCCCGCGGGGGGATGGGCAATGAGCAGTTCTTC.